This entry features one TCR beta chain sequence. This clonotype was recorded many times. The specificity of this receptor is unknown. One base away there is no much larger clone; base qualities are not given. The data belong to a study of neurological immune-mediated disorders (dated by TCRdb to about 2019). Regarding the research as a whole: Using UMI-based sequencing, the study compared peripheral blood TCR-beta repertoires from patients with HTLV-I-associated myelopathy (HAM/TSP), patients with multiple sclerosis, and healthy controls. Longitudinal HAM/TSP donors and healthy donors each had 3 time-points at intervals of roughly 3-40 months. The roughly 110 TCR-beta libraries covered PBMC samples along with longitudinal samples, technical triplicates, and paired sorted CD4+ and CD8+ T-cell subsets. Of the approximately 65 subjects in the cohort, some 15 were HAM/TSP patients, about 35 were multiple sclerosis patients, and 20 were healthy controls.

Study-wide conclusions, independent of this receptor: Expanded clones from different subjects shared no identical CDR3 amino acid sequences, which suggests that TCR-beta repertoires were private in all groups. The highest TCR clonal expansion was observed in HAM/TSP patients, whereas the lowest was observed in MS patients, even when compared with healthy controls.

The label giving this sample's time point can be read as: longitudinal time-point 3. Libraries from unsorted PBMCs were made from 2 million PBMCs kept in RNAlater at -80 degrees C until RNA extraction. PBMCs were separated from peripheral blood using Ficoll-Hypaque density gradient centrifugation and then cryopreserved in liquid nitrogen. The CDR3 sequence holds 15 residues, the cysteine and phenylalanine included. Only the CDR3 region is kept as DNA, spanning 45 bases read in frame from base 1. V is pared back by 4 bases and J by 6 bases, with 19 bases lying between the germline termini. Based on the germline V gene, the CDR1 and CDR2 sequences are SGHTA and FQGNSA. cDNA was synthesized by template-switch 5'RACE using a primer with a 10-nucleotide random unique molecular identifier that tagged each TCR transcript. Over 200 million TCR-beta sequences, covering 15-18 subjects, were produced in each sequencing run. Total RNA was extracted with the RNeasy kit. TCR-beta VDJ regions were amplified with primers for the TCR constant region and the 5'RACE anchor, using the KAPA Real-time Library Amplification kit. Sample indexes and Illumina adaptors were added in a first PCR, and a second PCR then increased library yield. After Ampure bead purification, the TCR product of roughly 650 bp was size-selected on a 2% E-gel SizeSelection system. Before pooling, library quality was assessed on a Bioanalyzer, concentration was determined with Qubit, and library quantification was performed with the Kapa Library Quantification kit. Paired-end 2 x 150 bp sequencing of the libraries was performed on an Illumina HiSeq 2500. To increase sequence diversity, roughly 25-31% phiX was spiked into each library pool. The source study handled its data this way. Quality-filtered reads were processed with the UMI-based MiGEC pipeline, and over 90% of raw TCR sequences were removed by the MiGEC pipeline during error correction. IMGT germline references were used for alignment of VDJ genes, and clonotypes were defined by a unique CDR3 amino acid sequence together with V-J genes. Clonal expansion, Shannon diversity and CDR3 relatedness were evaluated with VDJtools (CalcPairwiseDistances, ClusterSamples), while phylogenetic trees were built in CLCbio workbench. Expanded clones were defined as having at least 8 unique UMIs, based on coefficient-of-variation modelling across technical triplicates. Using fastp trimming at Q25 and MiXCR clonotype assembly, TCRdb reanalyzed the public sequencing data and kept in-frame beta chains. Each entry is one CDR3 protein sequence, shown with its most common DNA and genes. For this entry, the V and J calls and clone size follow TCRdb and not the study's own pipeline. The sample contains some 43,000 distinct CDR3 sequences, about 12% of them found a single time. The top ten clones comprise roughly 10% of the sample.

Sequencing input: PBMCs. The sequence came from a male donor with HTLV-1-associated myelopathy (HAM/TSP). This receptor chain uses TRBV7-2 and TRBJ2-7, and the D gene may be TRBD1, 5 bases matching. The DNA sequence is TGTGCCAGCAGCTCTCCCCGTCCCAGGGTCGGCGAGCAGTACTTC. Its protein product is CASSSPRPRVGEQYF.